This T cell receptor (beta chain) is drawn from a study of metastatic and nonmetastatic thyroid tumors. This clone was detected many times. Using MiXCR, TCRdb re-called clones from the PCR reads. The repertoire holds about 15,000 clones, with about 21% as singletons. V lost 3 bases, J lost 5 bases, and 7 bases stayed unmatched. The length of the CDR3 is 16 residues. The germline V gene has CDR1 SGHNT and CDR2 YENEEA. The entire patient cohort was treatment-naive prior to thyroid surgery. The sequenced sample consisted of blood. The chain uses TRBV11-3 and TRBJ2-1, with TRBD2 matching over 10 bases. This TCR came from a female donor with papillary thyroid cancer or a benign thyroid nodule (not recorded which). Some clones in this sample may be carry-over from other donors' samples. The CDR3 sequence is CASSFPLAGEHNEQFF. For the CDR3, the DNA is TGTGCCAGCAGCTTCCCCCTAGCGGGAGAGCACAATGAGCAGTTCTTC.